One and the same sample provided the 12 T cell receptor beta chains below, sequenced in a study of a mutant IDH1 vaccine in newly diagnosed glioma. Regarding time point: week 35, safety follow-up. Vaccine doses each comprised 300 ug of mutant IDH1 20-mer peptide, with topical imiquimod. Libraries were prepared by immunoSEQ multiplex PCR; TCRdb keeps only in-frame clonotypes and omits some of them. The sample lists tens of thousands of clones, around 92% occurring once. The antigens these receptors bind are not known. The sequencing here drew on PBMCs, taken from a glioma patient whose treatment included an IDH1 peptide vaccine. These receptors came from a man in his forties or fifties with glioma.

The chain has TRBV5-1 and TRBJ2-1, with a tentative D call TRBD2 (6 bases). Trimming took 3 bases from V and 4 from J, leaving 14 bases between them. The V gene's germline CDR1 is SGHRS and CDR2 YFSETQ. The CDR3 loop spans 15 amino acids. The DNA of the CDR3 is TGCGCCAGCAGCTGGACTTCGGGGAGGTACAATGAGCAGTTCTTC. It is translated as CASSWTSGRYNEQFF. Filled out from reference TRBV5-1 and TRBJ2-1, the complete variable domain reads KAGVTQTPRYLIKTRGQQVTLSCSPISGHRSVSWYQQTPGQGLQFLFEYFSETQRNKGNFPGRFSGRQFSNSRSEMNVSTLELGDSALYLCASSWTSGRYNEQFFGPGTRLTVL.

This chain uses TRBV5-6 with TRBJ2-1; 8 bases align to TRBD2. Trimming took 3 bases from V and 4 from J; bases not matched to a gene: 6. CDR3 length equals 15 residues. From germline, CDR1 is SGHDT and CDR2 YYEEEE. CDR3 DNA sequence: TGTGCCAGCAGCTCCCCGGGGGGGCTTTACAATGAGCAGTTCTTC. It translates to CASSSPGGLYNEQFF.

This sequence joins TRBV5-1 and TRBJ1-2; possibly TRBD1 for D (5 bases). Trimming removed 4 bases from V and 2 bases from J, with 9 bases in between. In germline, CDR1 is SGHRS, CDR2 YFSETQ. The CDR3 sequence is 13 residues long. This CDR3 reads CASSLGVNYGYTF. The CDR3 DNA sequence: TGCGCCAGCAGCCTGGGGGTAAACTATGGCTACACCTTC.

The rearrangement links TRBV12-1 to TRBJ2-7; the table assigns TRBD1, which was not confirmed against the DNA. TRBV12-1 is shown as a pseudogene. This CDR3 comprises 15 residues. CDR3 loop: CASSPGQDRSYEQYF. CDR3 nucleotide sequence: TGTGCCAGCAGCCCAGGTCAGGATCGATCCTACGAGCAGTACTTC.

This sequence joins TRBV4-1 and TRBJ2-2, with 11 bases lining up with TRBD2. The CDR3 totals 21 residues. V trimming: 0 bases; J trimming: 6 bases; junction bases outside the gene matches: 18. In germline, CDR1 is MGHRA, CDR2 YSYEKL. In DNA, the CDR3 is TGCGCCAGCAGCCAAGAAGGGACTCTAGGGCCACTAGCGGGAGATCCCGGGGAGCTGTTTTTT. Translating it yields CASSQEGTLGPLAGDPGELFF.

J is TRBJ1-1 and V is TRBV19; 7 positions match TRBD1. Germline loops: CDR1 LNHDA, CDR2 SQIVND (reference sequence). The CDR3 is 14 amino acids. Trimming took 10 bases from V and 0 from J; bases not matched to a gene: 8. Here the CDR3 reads CATAPTGLNTEAFF. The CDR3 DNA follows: TGTGCCACAGCCCCGACAGGGTTGAACACTGAAGCTTTCTTT.

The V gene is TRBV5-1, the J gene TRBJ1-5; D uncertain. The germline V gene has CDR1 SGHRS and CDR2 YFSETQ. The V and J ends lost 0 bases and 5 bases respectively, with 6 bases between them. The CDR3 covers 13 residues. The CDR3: CASSLAPDQPQHF. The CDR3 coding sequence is TGCGCCAGCAGCTTGGCACCTGATCAGCCCCAGCATTTT.

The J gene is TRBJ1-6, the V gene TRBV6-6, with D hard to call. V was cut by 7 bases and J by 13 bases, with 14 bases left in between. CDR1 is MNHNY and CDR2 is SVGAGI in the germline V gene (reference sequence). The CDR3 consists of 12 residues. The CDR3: CASTQTSLPLHF. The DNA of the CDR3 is TGTGCCAGCACCCAAACCTCCTTGCCCCTCCACTTT.

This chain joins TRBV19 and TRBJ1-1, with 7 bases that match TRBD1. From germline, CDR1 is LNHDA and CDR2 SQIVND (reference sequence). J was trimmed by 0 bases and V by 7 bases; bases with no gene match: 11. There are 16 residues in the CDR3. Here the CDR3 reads CASKTRGLAMNTEAFF. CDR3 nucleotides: TGTGCCAGTAAAACGAGGGGGCTCGCAATGAACACTGAAGCTTTCTTT.

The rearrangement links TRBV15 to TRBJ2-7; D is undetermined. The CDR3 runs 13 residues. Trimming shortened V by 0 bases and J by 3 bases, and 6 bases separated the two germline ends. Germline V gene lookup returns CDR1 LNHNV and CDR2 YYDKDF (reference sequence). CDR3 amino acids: CATSRENRYEQYF. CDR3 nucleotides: TGTGCCACCAGCAGAGAAAACCGCTACGAGCAGTACTTC.

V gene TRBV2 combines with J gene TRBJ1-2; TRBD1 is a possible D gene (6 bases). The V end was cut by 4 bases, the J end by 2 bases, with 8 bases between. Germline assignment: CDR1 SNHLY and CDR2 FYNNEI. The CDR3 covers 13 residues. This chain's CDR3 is CASSGTGNYGYTF. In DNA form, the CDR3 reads TGTGCCAGCAGTGGAACAGGGAACTATGGCTACACCTTC.

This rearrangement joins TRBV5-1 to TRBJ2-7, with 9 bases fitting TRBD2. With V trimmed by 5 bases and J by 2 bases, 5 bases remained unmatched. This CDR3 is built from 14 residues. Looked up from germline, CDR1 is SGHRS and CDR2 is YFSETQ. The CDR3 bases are TGCGCCAGCAGACAGGCTAGCGGGGCCTACGAGCAGTACTTC. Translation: CASRQASGAYEQYF.